The next 19 T cell receptor beta chains were all read from a single sample in a study of siplizumab effects on memory and regulatory T cells. This table comes from immunoSEQ multiplex PCR, and its TCRdb copy is limited to in-frame clones, with some not included. This table holds more than 85,000 clones, about 91% found once. The sample taken for sequencing was CD4+ T cells sorted from blood. Source of these receptors: a human donor in good health. Some clones in this sample may be carry-over from other donors' samples.

This clone was seen only once. The V and J genes are TRBV18 and TRBJ2-5; the match to TRBD2 covers 11 bases. Germline V gene data show CDR1 as KGHSH and CDR2 as LQKENI. J gave up 5 bases and V 3 bases, and 8 bases lay outside the gene matches. This CDR3 region has 16 residues. CDR3: CASSPWTSGLLETQYF. Written as DNA, the CDR3 is TGTGCCAGCTCACCCTGGACTAGCGGGCTTTTGGAGACCCAGTACTTC.

The gene calls are TRBV2 and TRBJ2-3, with D uncertain. The germline V gene encodes CDR1 SNHLY and CDR2 FYNNEI. There are 14 residues in the CDR3. The V gene lost 1 base and the J gene lost 0 bases, with 5 bases spanning the gap. In DNA, the CDR3 is TGTGCCAGCAGTGAAGGAACTAGCACAGATACGCAGTATTTT. This encodes CASSEGTSTDTQYF.

This rearrangement joins TRBV19 to TRBJ2-3, with D uncertain. The CDR3 is made up of 15 amino acids. Trimming took 6 bases from V and 2 from J, leaving 15 bases between them. Germline values: CDR1 LNHDA, CDR2 SQIVND (reference sequence). CDR3 protein: CASSPSTTYTDTQYF. Written as DNA, the CDR3 is TGTGCCAGTAGCCCTAGTACAACCTACACAGATACGCAGTATTTT.

In DNA, the CDR3 is TGTGCCATCAGTGGGCTTAGCGGGAGGCACCGTAAGACCCAGTACTTC. Translation gives CAISGLSGRHRKTQYF. V usage is TRBV10-3 and J usage is TRBJ2-5; 10 bases match TRBD2. Trimming removed 4 bases from V and 6 bases from J; junction bases left unmatched: 11. This CDR3 comprises 16 residues. Germline V lookup: CDR1 ENHRY, CDR2 SYGVKD.

V gene TRBV25-1 combines with J gene TRBJ1-1; tentatively, D is TRBD1 (5 bases). CDR3 length: 14 amino acids. The germline V and J ends were trimmed by 6 bases and 5 bases, with 16 bases remaining between them. Germline V gives CDR1 MGHDK, CDR2 SYGVNS. The CDR3 DNA reads as TGTGCCAGCAGCGAAAGCTTGGGGGAAACTGAAGCTTTCTTT. Protein sequence: CASSESLGETEAFF.

The V and J genes are TRBV5-1 and TRBJ1-2; a possible D gene is TRBD1 (5 bases). The length of the CDR3 is 12 residues. V lost 4 bases and J lost 7, with 11 bases in between. From germline, CDR1 is SGHRS and CDR2 YFSETQ. The CDR3 DNA follows: TGCGCCAGCAGCGGGTGGGACTCTGGCTACACCTTC. Translated: CASSGWDSGYTF.

V and J are TRBV6-6 and TRBJ2-7; no clear D gene. The germline CDR1 and CDR2 sequences are MNHNY and SVGAGI (reference sequence). Between the trimmed V and J ends, which lost 6 bases and 3 bases, there was a span of 12 bases. The CDR3 is 13 residues long. CDR3 amino acids: CASSYGPYYEQYF. For the CDR3, the DNA is TGTGCCAGCAGCTACGGGCCCTACTACGAGCAGTACTTC.

The genes are TRBV18 and TRBJ1-5; D uncertain. Germline CDR1 reads KGHSH; CDR2 reads LQKENI. The CDR3 consists of 19 residues. Trimming removed 2 bases at V and 6 bases at J, with 26 bases between. CDR3 DNA sequence: TGTGCCAGCTCACCAAGGGCAGTATACCCTCGTGACTTAAGTCAGCCCCAGCATTTT. It is translated as CASSPRAVYPRDLSQPQHF.

The V gene is TRBV4-1, the J gene TRBJ1-2; D unresolved. The V end was cut by 1 base, the J end by 0 bases, with 12 bases between. Germline CDR1 is MGHRA and CDR2 is YSYEKL. This CDR3 is 16 amino acids long. The CDR3 nucleotides are TGCGCCAGCAGCCAAGTGCCCCCACAAGCTAACTATGGCTACACCTTC. Translated, it gives CASSQVPPQANYGYTF.

Note on this clone: One end of the junction does not line up with germline, which may come from a read error. V and J are TRBV7-7 and TRBJ2-7; 8 positions match TRBD2. This CDR3 is built from 13 residues. Germline loops: CDR1 SSHAT, CDR2 FNYEAQ (reference sequence). The CDR3 DNA reads TGTGCTAGCAGCTTACGGGCGGGGGGCGAGCAGTACTTC. Amino acid sequence: CASSLRAGGEQYF.

J is TRBJ2-3 and V is TRBV18; the match to TRBD2 covers 10 bases. The CDR3 is 18 residues long. The junction had 12 bases not matched to a gene; V was cut back by 2 bases and J by 4 bases. Germline CDR1 reads KGHSH; CDR2 reads LQKENI. CDR3 in amino acids: CASSPVVASGRASDTQYF. The CDR3, as DNA: TGTGCCAGCTCACCAGTAGTGGCGAGCGGGAGGGCGTCAGATACGCAGTATTTT.

The genes are TRBV11-2 and TRBJ2-5; tentative D call: TRBD1 (6 bases). V was clipped by 0 bases and J by 5 bases, with 19 bases between them. CDR3 length: 17 residues. Per the germline V gene, CDR1 is SGHAT and CDR2 is FQNNGV. Here the CDR3 reads CASSLDIYRAVWETQYF. The CDR3 DNA follows: TGTGCCAGCAGCTTAGATATATACAGGGCAGTTTGGGAGACCCAGTACTTC.

The rearrangement uses TRBV7-8 and TRBJ1-2, with D tentatively TRBD1 (5 bases). The CDR3 is 15 amino acids. V lost 5 bases and J 1 base, leaving 14 bases between the germline ends. Per germline, CDR1 SGHVS and CDR2 FQNEAQ. CDR3 protein: CASSPTDILNYGYTF. Here the CDR3 DNA reads TGTGCCAGCAGCCCAACGGACATTCTTAACTATGGCTACACCTTC.

V usage is TRBV10-3 and J usage is TRBJ2-5; D remains ambiguous. Germline CDR1 and CDR2: ENHRY and SYGVKD. The CDR3 is 14 residues long. V lost 0 bases, J lost 4 bases, and 9 bases lay in between. The CDR3 DNA is TGTGCCATCAGTGAGTCGAAGGGTGTAGAGACCCAGTACTTC. Protein product: CAISESKGVETQYF.

In this sample, this clone turned up once. CDR3 sequence reads: CASSVNGNEQFF. As DNA, the CDR3 is TGTGCCAGCAGCGTCAACGGGAATGAGCAGTTCTTC. The chain employs TRBV9 and TRBJ2-1; unclear D gene. The CDR3 is 12 amino acids. Trimming left V 2 bases short and J 7 bases short, with 7 bases between. Germline values: CDR1 SGDLS, CDR2 YYNGEE. Full variable domain (rest looked up from reference TRBV9 and TRBJ2-1): DSGVTQTPKHLITATGQRVTLRCSPRSGDLSVYWYQQSLDQGLQFLIQYYNGEERAKGNILERFSAQQFPDLHSELNLSSLELGDSALYFCASSVNGNEQFFGPGTRLTVL.

The rearrangement uses TRBV27 and TRBJ1-5; no clear D gene. The CDR3 runs 12 residues. The V gene lost 4 bases and the J gene lost 3 bases, with 4 bases spanning the gap. From germline, CDR1 is MNHEY and CDR2 SMNVEV (reference sequence). The CDR3 DNA is TGTGCCAGCAGTTACATCAATCAGCCCCAGCATTTT. Translating gives CASSYINQPQHF.

V and J are TRBV19 and TRBJ2-7, with 9 bases aligning to TRBD1. Germline values: CDR1 LNHDA, CDR2 SQIVND (reference sequence). The CDR3 totals 15 residues. Trimming took 3 bases from V and 4 from J; bases not matched to a gene: 7. The DNA for the CDR3 is TGTGCCAGTAGTATGCCCACGGGACAGGGATACGAGCAGTACTTC. Translated, it gives CASSMPTGQGYEQYF. Using reference TRBV19 and TRBJ2-7 for the parts outside the CDR3, the full variable domain is DGGITQSPKYLFRKEGQNVTLSCEQNLNHDAMYWYRQDPGQGLRLIYYSQIVNDFQKGDIAEGYSVSREKKESFPLTVTSAQKNPTAFYLCASSMPTGQGYEQYFGPGTRLTVT.

The chain couples TRBV18 to TRBJ2-1; 8 positions agree with TRBD1. Germline assignment: CDR1 KGHSH and CDR2 LQKENI. V lost 6 bases, J lost 7 bases, and 11 bases stayed unmatched. The CDR3 loop spans 15 amino acids. The CDR3 DNA sequence: TGTGCCAGCTCGCCCAGGGGGCTCTCAGAAAATGAGCAGTTCTTC. Its translation is CASSPRGLSENEQFF.

The rearrangement links TRBV2 to TRBJ2-7, with D maybe TRBD1 (5 bases). CDR3 length: 14 amino acids. CDR1 and CDR2 from the germline V gene are SNHLY and FYNNEI. V was shortened by 7 bases and J by 0 bases, with 13 bases between the two germline ends. The CDR3 DNA is TGTGCCAGCACCGCGACAGAAATCTCCTACGAGCAGTACTTC. Translation gives CASTATEISYEQYF.